The 30 T cell receptor beta chains below come from one sample, sequenced in a study of T cell responses to AZD1222 COVID-19 vaccine. The assay was immunoSEQ multiplex PCR, and TCRdb's table has in-frame clones only and misses some. The sample yields 150,000 or so clones, around 90% seen once. The material sequenced was peripheral blood, taken on day 0 of AZD1222 vaccination. These receptor sequences come from an adult in good health.

The gene calls are TRBV6-6 and TRBJ1-3; the match to TRBD1 covers 7 bases. The CDR3 length is 16 residues. V shed 2 bases and J 2 bases; nucleotides not matched to a gene: 6. Germline CDR1 and CDR2: MNHNY and SVGAGI (reference sequence). Written as DNA, the CDR3 is TGTGCCAGCAGTTACACAAAAGGGACAGCTGGAAACACCATATATTTT. This encodes CASSYTKGTAGNTIYF.

The chain carries TRBV12-3 or TRBV12-4 and TRBJ1-2, with 7 bases matching TRBD1. This CDR3 spans 13 amino acids. V lost 6 bases, J lost 2 bases, and 3 bases stayed unmatched. CDR3 amino acids: CASSSGQNYGYTF. The CDR3 DNA is TGTGCCAGCAGCTCGGGACAGAACTATGGCTACACCTTC.

J is TRBJ1-1 and V is TRBV2; 11 bases align to TRBD1. V was clipped by 6 bases and J by 9 bases; unmatched bases: 6. Germline CDR1 is SNHLY and CDR2 is FYNNEI. This CDR3 is 13 amino acids long. The CDR3 nucleotides are TGTGCCAGCAGCCCCGGGACAGGGGGAAAAGCTTTCTTT. It codes for CASSPGTGGKAFF.

CDR3 in amino acids: CASSLTAGISYEQYF. For the CDR3, the DNA is TGTGCCAGCAGCTTGACGGCAGGAATTTCCTACGAGCAGTACTTC. The chain joins TRBV5-6 to TRBJ2-7; D gene uncertain. The CDR3 is 15 residues long. V gave up 1 base and J gave up 1 base, with 12 bases separating them. The germline V gene has CDR1 SGHDT and CDR2 YYEEEE.

The V call is TRBV6-2 or TRBV6-3, the J call TRBJ2-3; possibly TRBD2 for D (6 bases). CDR3 size: 15 residues. V was clipped by 4 bases and J by 2 bases, with 13 bases between them. Per the germline V gene, CDR1 is MNHEY and CDR2 is SVGEGT. The CDR3: CASSSPTSTTDTQYF. The DNA for the CDR3 is TGTGCCAGCAGTTCCCCGACTAGTACCACAGATACGCAGTATTTT.

This clone has only one observation. The J gene is TRBJ1-5, the V gene TRBV19; 7 bases match TRBD1. Germline CDR1 and CDR2: LNHDA and SQIVND (reference sequence). The CDR3 extends over 14 amino acids. The V segment lost 7 bases and the J segment 5 bases; nucleotides outside the gene matches: 8. The CDR3: CASTRDSSYQPQHF. CDR3 coding DNA: TGTGCCAGTACCAGGGACAGCTCTTATCAGCCCCAGCATTTT.

This clone is a singleton in its sample. The chain employs TRBV7-2 and TRBJ2-3, with 15 bases lining up with TRBD2. The CDR3 is 18 amino acids. Germline V CDR1 and CDR2: SGHTA, FQGNSA. J lost 1 base, V lost 1 base, and 3 bases had no gene match. CDR3 sequence (DNA): TGTGCCAGCAGCTTAGGGACTAGCGGGGGGGCGCGCACAGATACGCAGTATTTT. Encoded protein: CASSLGTSGGARTDTQYF.

V and J are TRBV19 and TRBJ1-5, with D possibly matching TRBD1 (6 bases). The CDR3 has 14 amino acids. The germline V and J ends were trimmed by 5 bases and 7 bases, with 15 bases remaining between them. Germline CDR1 and CDR2: LNHDA and SQIVND (reference sequence). The CDR3: CASSVGQREQPQHF. CDR3 nucleotides: TGTGCCAGTAGTGTCGGACAGCGGGAGCAGCCCCAGCATTTT.

The rearrangement links TRBV7-9 to TRBJ2-1; D possibly corresponds to TRBD1 (5 bases). Germline V gene sequence: CDR1 SEHNR, CDR2 FQNEAQ (reference sequence). This CDR3 is 14 amino acids long. The V end was cut by 3 bases, the J end by 0 bases, with 6 bases between. For the CDR3, the DNA is TGTGCCAGCAGCTTCAGGGACTCCTACAATGAGCAGTTCTTC. Translation: CASSFRDSYNEQFF.

The sample holds one count of this clone. The chain links TRBV19 to TRBJ2-2; TRBD1 matches 9 bases. This CDR3 comprises 17 residues. The V gene end was trimmed by 3 bases and the J gene end by 0 bases; junction bases not matched to a gene: 5. Germline values: CDR1 LNHDA, CDR2 SQIVND (reference sequence). The CDR3 spells CASSIQTGGTNTGELFF. The CDR3 nucleotides are TGTGCCAGTAGTATCCAGACAGGGGGGACGAACACCGGGGAGCTGTTTTTT.

This sequence joins TRBV18 and TRBJ2-1, with D perhaps assigned TRBD1 or TRBD2 (5 bases each). Germline values: CDR1 KGHSH, CDR2 LQKENI. The V end lost 6 bases, the J end lost 9 bases, and 12 bases lay between the germline ends. The CDR3 covers 12 residues. CDR3 sequence: CASSMGDTEQFF. The CDR3 DNA is TGTGCCAGCTCGATGGGGGATACTGAGCAGTTCTTC.

The chain recombines TRBV7-2 with TRBJ2-4, with TRBD1 matching over 8 bases. Germline V gene lookup returns CDR1 SGHTA and CDR2 FQGNSA. The CDR3 is 14 residues long. Trimming at V came to 4 bases and at J to 7 bases, leaving 6 bases not matched to a gene. CDR3 loop: CASSSGQVNNIQYF. The CDR3 bases are TGTGCCAGCAGCTCGGGACAGGTCAATAACATTCAGTACTTC. Filled out from reference TRBV7-2 and TRBJ2-4, the complete variable domain reads GAGVSQSPSNKVTEKGKDVELRCDPISGHTALYWYRQSLGQGLEFLIYFQGNSAPDKSGLPSDRFSAERTGGSVSTLTIQRTQQEDSAVYLCASSSGQVNNIQYFGAGTRLSVL.

This clone was seen only once. The chain joins TRBV7-2 to TRBJ2-5; a weak D match, TRBD1 (6 bases). Deletions cut 1 base from V and 5 bases from J, with 17 bases between. The CDR3 totals 16 residues. The germline V gene has CDR1 SGHTA and CDR2 FQGNSA. The DNA for the CDR3 is TGTGCCAGCAGCTTAGTTGCCAGGGGCCCACGGGAGACCCAGTACTTC. Protein: CASSLVARGPRETQYF.

The chain couples TRBV5-4 to TRBJ2-1, with 9 bases fitting TRBD2. CDR1 SGHNT and CDR2 YYREEE come from the germline V gene (reference sequence). Losses at the gene ends were 4 bases for V and 9 bases for J; bases not matched to a gene: 14. The CDR3 loop spans 16 amino acids. This chain's CDR3 is CASSTLAGQIGSEQFF. The CDR3 DNA reads TGTGCCAGCAGCACACTAGCGGGCCAAATAGGAAGTGAGCAGTTCTTC.

The rearrangement uses TRBV9 and TRBJ2-1; 9 nucleotides agree with TRBD1. Germline CDR1 SGDLS, CDR2 YYNGEE. The CDR3 is 14 amino acids. With V trimmed by 2 bases and J by 8 bases, 5 bases remained unmatched. The CDR3 sequence: CASSVGDRVDEQFF. Written as DNA, the CDR3 is TGTGCCAGCAGCGTGGGGGACAGGGTAGATGAGCAGTTCTTC.

The chain employs TRBV28 and TRBJ1-5, with D unresolved. The CDR3 consists of 17 residues. Trimming removed 3 bases from V and 4 bases from J, with 19 bases in between. Germline V lookup: CDR1 MDHEN, CDR2 SYDVKM. The CDR3 is CASSFQKPRDSNQPQHF. DNA for the CDR3: TGTGCCAGCAGTTTTCAAAAACCCCGGGATTCGAATCAGCCCCAGCATTTT.

The chain employs TRBV10-1 and TRBJ2-7; the match to TRBD1 covers 7 bases. Germline V gene lookup returns CDR1 WNHNN and CDR2 SYGVQD (reference sequence). The V and J ends lost 4 bases and 1 base, in that order; junction bases with no gene match: 1. CDR3 size: 13 residues. Written as DNA, the CDR3 is TGCGCCAGCAGTGGGACAGGTTCCTACGAGCAGTACTTC. Protein: CASSGTGSYEQYF.

This clone was detected once. V is TRBV7-2 and J is TRBJ2-5; tentative D call: TRBD2 (5 bases). The V end was cut by 6 bases, the J end by 5 bases, with 22 bases between. The germline V gene encodes CDR1 SGHTA and CDR2 FQGNSA. This CDR3 is 16 amino acids long. This CDR3 is CASRKKGMGRRETQYF. The CDR3 region has the DNA TGTGCCAGCAGAAAAAAGGGAATGGGGAGAAGGGAGACCCAGTACTTC.

The chain is built from TRBV7-2 and TRBJ2-7, with 9 bases fitting TRBD2. CDR3 size: 13 residues. Germline CDR1 SGHTA, CDR2 FQGNSA. J gave up 4 bases and V 6 bases, and 4 bases lay outside the gene matches. CDR3 loop: CASRQTSGYEQYF. The CDR3 bases are TGTGCCAGCAGGCAGACTAGCGGTTACGAGCAGTACTTC.

The V and J genes are TRBV7-2 and TRBJ1-2; D unresolved. Germline lookup yields CDR1 SGHTA and CDR2 FQGNSA. The CDR3 is made up of 13 amino acids. V was pared by 3 bases and J by 6 bases, with 11 bases between. CDR3 nucleotide sequence: TGTGCCAGCAGCTTCGGACCCTTAGATGGCTACACCTTC. The encoded protein is CASSFGPLDGYTF.

The table lists this clone with a few counts. The chain links TRBV7-9 to TRBJ1-5; 11 nucleotides match TRBD1. The CDR3 sequence is 18 residues long. Germline CDR1 reads SEHNR; CDR2 reads FQNEAQ (reference sequence). J was trimmed by 1 base and V by 5 bases; bases with no gene match: 10. The CDR3 reads CASSHPPGTGGSNQPQHF. The CDR3 DNA follows: TGTGCCAGCAGCCATCCCCCTGGGACAGGGGGAAGCAATCAGCCCCAGCATTTT.

The rearrangement uses TRBV5-4 and TRBJ1-4; 8 bases match TRBD1. Germline CDR1 reads SGHNT; CDR2 reads YYREEE (reference sequence). This CDR3 region has 14 residues. V lost 3 bases, J lost 7 bases, and 5 bases stayed unmatched. CDR3 bases: TGTGCCAGCAGCTCCCAGGGGGCCAGTGAAAAACTGTTTTTT. Its protein product is CASSSQGASEKLFF.

The V gene is TRBV11-2, the J gene TRBJ2-5; TRBD2 matches 10 bases. J lost 4 bases, V lost 3 bases, and 5 bases had no gene match. Germline assignment: CDR1 SGHAT and CDR2 FQNNGV. This CDR3 contains 15 residues. CDR3 residues: CASSFGLAALETQYF. The CDR3 nucleotides are TGTGCCAGCAGCTTTGGACTAGCGGCACTAGAGACCCAGTACTTC. Filled out from reference TRBV11-2 and TRBJ2-5, the complete variable domain reads EAGVAQSPRYKIIEKRQSVAFWCNPISGHATLYWYQQILGQGPKLLIQFQNNGVVDDSQLPKDRFSAERLKGVDSTLKIQPAKLEDSAVYLCASSFGLAALETQYFGPGTRLLVL.

The chain has TRBV7-2 and TRBJ2-1; 8 positions match TRBD2. V lost 5 bases and J lost 8; bases outside the gene matches: 8. The CDR3 runs 14 residues. Germline V gene data show CDR1 as SGHTA and CDR2 as FQGNSA. CDR3 protein: CASSLQRGIHEQFF. In DNA form, the CDR3 reads TGTGCCAGCAGCCTCCAGCGGGGGATCCATGAGCAGTTCTTC.

The table lists this clone with a count of one. The V gene is TRBV27, the J gene TRBJ1-1, with a weak D call TRBD1 (5 bases). The CDR3 spans 16 residues. Germline V gene sequence: CDR1 MNHEY, CDR2 SMNVEV (reference sequence). V lost 6 bases and J lost 2, with 19 bases in between. The CDR3 nucleotides read TGTGCCAGCAGCCGCCGGTCAGGGTTGAAAAACACTGAAGCTTTCTTT. It is translated as CASSRRSGLKNTEAFF.

This clone was picked up a small number of times. This chain uses TRBV25-1 with TRBJ1-2; TRBD1 might be the D (5 bases). CDR3 length equals 15 residues. The V and J ends lost 0 bases and 5 bases respectively, with 13 bases between them. CDR1 and CDR2 from the germline V gene are MGHDK and SYGVNS. The CDR3 loop reads CASSEYTQGGYGYTF. CDR3 DNA sequence: TGTGCCAGCAGTGAATATACCCAGGGAGGTTATGGCTACACCTTC.

V gene TRBV5-6 combines with J gene TRBJ1-2, with D possibly being TRBD1 (5 bases). V gave up 5 bases and J gave up 4 bases, with 12 bases separating them. This CDR3 is built from 13 residues. CDR1 SGHDT and CDR2 YYEEEE come from the germline V gene. CDR3 residues: CASSLPGGYGYTF. In DNA form, the CDR3 reads TGTGCCAGCAGTTTGCCGGGGGGCTATGGCTACACCTTC.

This chain joins TRBV7-9 and TRBJ2-7; 9 nucleotides align to TRBD1. Germline CDR1 reads SEHNR; CDR2 reads FQNEAQ (reference sequence). This CDR3 region has 14 residues. V lost 5 bases, J lost 2 bases, and 4 bases stayed unmatched. In DNA form, the CDR3 reads TGTGCCAGCAGCCCCAGACAGGGGGCCTACGAGCAGTACTTC. This encodes CASSPRQGAYEQYF.

This clone was recorded once. V gene TRBV7-2 combines with J gene TRBJ1-2; D is uncertain. Trimming stripped 5 bases from V and 5 bases from J, with 12 bases between. Germline-derived CDR1 and CDR2 are SGHTA and FQGNSA. The CDR3 is 13 amino acids. CDR3 residues: CASSPSVKYGYTF. In DNA form, the CDR3 reads TGTGCCAGCAGCCCCTCTGTGAAATATGGCTACACCTTC. The full variable domain, with the rest looked up from reference TRBV7-2 and TRBJ1-2, is GAGVSQSPSNKVTEKGKDVELRCDPISGHTALYWYRQSLGQGLEFLIYFQGNSAPDKSGLPSDRFSAERTGGSVSTLTIQRTQQEDSAVYLCASSPSVKYGYTFGSGTRLTVV.

The CDR3 DNA reads TGTGCCAGCAGCCAGGGACTTGCTCGGACCCCTGAAGCTTTCTTT. Its translation is CASSQGLARTPEAFF. The chain has TRBV7-2 and TRBJ1-1; maybe TRBD1 (5 bases). Germline V CDR1 and CDR2: SGHTA, FQGNSA. The V gene lost 5 bases and the J gene lost 6 bases, with 19 bases spanning the gap. The CDR3 is 15 residues long.